The source of this T cell receptor (beta chain) is a study of T cells in Graves' hyperthyroidism and ophthalmopathy. The study, taken as a whole, reports: A 13 V-J signature model discriminated ophthalmopathy versus stable hyperthyroidism. Most thyroid clonotypes expanded above 0.001 were also detected in blood.

Germline V gives CDR1 LGHDT, CDR2 YNNKEL (reference sequence). J lost 4 bases, V lost 4 bases, and 9 bases had no gene match. The CDR3 extends over 17 amino acids. In its sample, this clonotype was seen many times. What it binds is unknown. RNA transcripts yielded amplified TCR beta CDR3 regions. The study used the HTBI primer set for a first-round RT-PCR of the TCR CDR3. TCRdb called the multiplex PCR reads again in MiXCR, with one record for every CDR3 protein. The sample has roughly 380,000 distinct CDR3 sequences; roughly 14% are singletons. Over 18 months, lack of ophthalmopathy progression marked Graves' hyperthyroidism as stable. Each diagnosis drew on symptoms, thyroxine, TRAb, thyroid ultrasound and orbital computed tomography findings.

V is TRBV3-1 and J is TRBJ2-7; 14 nucleotides line up with TRBD2. The TCR sequence derives from a woman aged 55-69 years with Graves' hyperthyroidism. The sequencing sample was made of blood. CDR3 region: CASSLSGTSGSPYEQYF. The CDR3 nucleotides are TGTGCCAGCAGCCTGTCCGGGACTAGCGGGAGCCCATACGAGCAGTACTTC.